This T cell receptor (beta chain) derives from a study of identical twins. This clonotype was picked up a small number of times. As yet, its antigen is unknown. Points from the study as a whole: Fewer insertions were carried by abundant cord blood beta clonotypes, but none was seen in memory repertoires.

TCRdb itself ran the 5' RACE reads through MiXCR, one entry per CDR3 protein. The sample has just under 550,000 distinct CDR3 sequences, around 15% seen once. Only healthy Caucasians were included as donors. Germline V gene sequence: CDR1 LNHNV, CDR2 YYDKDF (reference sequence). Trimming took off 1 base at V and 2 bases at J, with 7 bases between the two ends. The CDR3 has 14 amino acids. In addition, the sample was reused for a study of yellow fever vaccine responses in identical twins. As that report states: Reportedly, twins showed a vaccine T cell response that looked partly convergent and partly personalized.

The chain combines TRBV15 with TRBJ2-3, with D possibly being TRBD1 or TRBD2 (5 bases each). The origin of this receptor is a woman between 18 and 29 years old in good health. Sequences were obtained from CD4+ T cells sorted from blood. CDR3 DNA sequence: TGTGCCACCAGCAGAGGGGGACCCACAGATACGCAGTATTTT. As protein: CATSRGGPTDTQYF.